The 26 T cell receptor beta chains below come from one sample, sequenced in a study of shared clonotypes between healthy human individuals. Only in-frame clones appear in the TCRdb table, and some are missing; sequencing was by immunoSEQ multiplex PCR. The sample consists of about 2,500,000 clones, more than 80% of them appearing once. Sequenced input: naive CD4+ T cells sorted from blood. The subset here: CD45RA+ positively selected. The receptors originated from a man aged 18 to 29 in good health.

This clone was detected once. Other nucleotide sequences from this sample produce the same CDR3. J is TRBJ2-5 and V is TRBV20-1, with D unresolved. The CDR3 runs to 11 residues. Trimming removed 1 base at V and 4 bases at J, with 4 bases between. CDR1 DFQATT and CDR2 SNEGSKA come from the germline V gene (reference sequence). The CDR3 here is CSARVAETQYF. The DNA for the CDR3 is TGCAGTGCTAGAGTCGCAGAGACCCAGTACTTC.

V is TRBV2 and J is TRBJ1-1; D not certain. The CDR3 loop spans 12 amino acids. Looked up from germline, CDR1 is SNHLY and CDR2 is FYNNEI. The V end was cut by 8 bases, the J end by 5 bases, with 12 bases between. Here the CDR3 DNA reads TGTGCCAGCTTAAGGGTATATACTGAAGCTTTCTTT. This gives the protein CASLRVYTEAFF. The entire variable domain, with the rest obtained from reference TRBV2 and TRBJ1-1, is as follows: EPEVTQTPSHQVTQMGQEVILRCVPISNHLYFYWYRQILGQKVEFLVSFYNNEISEKSEIFDDQFSVERPDGSNFTLKIRSTKLEDSAMYFCASLRVYTEAFFGQGTRLTVV.

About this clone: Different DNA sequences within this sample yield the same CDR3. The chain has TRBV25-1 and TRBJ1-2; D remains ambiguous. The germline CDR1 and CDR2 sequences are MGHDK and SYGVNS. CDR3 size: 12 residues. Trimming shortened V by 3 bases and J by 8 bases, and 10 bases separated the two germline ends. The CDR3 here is CASSEPGYGYTF. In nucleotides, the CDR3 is TGTGCCAGCAGTGAGCCAGGCTACGGCTACACCTTC.

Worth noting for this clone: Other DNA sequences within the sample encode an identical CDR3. Written as DNA, the CDR3 is TGCGCCAGCAGCTTGGCCGGCAGAGAAGAGACCCAGTACTTC. As protein: CASSLAGREETQYF. This sequence joins TRBV5-1 and TRBJ2-5; no reliable D call. With 0 bases removed from V and 3 bases from J, the gap between germline ends came to 9 bases. Germline V gene data show CDR1 as SGHRS and CDR2 as YFSETQ. The CDR3 spans 14 residues.

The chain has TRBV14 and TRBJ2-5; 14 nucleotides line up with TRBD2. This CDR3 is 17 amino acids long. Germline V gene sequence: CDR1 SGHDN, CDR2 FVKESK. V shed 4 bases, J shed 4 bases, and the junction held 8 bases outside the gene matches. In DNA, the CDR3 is TGTGCCAGCAGCCCGCTAACAGGACTAGCGGGAGGAGAGACCCAGTACTTC. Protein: CASSPLTGLAGGETQYF. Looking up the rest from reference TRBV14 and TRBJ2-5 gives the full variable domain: EAGVTQFPSHSVIEKGQTVTLRCDPISGHDNLYWYRRVMGKEIKFLLHFVKESKQDESGMPNNRFLAERTGGTYSTLKVQPAELEDSGVYFCASSPLTGLAGGETQYFGPGTRLLVL.

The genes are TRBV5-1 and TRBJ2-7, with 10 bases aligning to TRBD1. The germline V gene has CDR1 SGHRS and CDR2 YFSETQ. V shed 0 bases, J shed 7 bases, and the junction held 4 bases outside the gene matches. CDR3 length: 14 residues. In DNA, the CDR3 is TGCGCCAGCAGCTTGGCCAGGGACAGGGGTGAGCAGTACTTC. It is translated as CASSLARDRGEQYF.

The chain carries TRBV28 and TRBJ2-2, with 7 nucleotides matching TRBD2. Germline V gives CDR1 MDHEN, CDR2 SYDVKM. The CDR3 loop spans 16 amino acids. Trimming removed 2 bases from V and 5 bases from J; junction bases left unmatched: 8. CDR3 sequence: CASSLPRGSGTGELFF. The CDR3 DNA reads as TGTGCCAGCAGTTTACCCCGCGGGAGTGGGACCGGGGAGCTGTTTTTT.

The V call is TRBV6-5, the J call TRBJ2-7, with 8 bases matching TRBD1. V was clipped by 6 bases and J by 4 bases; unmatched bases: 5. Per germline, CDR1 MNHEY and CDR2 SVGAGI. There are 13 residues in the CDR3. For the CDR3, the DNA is TGTGCCAGCAGGGTAACAGGGGGGTACGAGCAGTACTTC. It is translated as CASRVTGGYEQYF.

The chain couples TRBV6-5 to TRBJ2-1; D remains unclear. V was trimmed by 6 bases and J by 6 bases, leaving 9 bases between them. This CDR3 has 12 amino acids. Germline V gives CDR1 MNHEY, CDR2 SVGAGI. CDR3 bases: TGTGCCAGCAGCTCACCTATCAATGAGCAGTTCTTC. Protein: CASSSPINEQFF.

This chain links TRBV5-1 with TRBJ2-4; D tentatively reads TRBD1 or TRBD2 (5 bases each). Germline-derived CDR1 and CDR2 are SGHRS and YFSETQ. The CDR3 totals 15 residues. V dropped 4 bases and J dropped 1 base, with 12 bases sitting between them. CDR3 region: CASSLLGAAKNIQYF. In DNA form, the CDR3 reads TGCGCCAGCAGCCTCCTCGGGGCCGCCAAAAACATTCAGTACTTC.

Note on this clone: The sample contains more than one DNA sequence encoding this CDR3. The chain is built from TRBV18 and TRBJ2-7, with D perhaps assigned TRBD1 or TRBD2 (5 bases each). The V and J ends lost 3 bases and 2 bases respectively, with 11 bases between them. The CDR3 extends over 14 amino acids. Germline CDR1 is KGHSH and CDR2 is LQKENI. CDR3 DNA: TGTGCCAGCTCACCCCCGGTGGGACCCTACGAGCAGTACTTC. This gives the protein CASSPPVGPYEQYF.

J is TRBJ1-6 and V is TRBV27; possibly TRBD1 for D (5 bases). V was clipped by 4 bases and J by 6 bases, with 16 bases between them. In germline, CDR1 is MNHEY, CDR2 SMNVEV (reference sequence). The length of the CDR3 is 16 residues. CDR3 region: CASSYLLGRVNSPLHF. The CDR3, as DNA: TGTGCCAGCAGTTACCTCCTGGGCAGGGTTAATTCACCCCTCCACTTT.

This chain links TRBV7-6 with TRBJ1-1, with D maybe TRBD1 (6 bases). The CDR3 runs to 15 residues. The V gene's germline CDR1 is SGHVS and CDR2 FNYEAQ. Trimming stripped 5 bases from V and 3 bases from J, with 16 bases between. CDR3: CASSREGGVDTEAFF. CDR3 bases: TGTGCCAGCAGCAGGGAGGGGGGAGTCGACACTGAAGCTTTCTTT.

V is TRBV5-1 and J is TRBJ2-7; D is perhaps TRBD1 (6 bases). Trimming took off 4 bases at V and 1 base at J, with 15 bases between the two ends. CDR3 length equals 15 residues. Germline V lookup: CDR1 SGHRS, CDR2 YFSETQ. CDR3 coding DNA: TGCGCCAGCAGCCGGGAAGGGGACACTTCCTACGAGCAGTACTTC. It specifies CASSREGDTSYEQYF.

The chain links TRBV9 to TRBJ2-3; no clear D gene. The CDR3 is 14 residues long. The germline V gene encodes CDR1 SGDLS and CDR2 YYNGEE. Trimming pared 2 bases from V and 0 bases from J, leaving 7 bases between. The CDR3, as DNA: TGTGCCAGCAGCGTTAGGCAGAGCACAGATACGCAGTATTTT. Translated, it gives CASSVRQSTDTQYF.

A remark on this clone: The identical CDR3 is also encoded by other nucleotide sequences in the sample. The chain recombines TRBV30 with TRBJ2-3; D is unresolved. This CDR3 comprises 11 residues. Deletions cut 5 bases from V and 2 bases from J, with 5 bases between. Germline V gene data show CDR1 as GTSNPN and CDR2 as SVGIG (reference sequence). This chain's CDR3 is CAWAVTDTQYF. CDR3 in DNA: TGTGCCTGGGCCGTCACAGATACGCAGTATTTT.

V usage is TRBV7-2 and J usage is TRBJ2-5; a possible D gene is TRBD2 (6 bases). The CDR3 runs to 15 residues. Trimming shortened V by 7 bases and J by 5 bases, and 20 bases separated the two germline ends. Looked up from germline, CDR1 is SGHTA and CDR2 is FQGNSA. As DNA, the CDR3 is TGTGCCAGCACTTTCCGACTAGATTCATGGGAGACCCAGTACTTC. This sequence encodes CASTFRLDSWETQYF.

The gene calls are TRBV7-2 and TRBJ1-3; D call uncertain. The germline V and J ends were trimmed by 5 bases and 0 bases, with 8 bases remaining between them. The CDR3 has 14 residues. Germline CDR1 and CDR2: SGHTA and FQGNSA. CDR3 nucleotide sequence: TGTGCCAGCAGCCCTCCCGACTCTGGAAACACCATATATTTT. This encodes CASSPPDSGNTIYF.

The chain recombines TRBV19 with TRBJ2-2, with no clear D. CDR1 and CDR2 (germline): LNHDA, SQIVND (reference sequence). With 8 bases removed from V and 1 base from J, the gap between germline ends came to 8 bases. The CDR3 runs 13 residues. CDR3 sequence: CASLFRNTGELFF. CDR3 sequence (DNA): TGTGCCAGTCTCTTTAGGAACACCGGGGAGCTGTTTTTT.

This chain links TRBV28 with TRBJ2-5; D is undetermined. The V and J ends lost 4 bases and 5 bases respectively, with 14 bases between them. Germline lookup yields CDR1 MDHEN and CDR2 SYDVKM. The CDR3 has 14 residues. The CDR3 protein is CASSSPEYKETQYF. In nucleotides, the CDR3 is TGTGCCAGCAGTTCCCCCGAATACAAGGAGACCCAGTACTTC.

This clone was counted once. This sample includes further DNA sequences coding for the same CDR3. The CDR3 DNA is TGTGCCAGCAGCTCCGACAGGGCTCAAGAGACCCAGTACTTC. It translates to CASSSDRAQETQYF. The chain joins TRBV2 to TRBJ2-5; 7 bases are a match to TRBD1. The germline CDR1 and CDR2 sequences are SNHLY and FYNNEI. The J segment lost 2 bases and the V segment lost 6 bases, leaving 6 bases of the junction unmatched. The CDR3 consists of 14 residues.

The CDR3 DNA reads TGTGCCATCACCCCGGACAGGGGCGGGTATGGCTACACCTTC. As protein: CAITPDRGGYGYTF. The chain joins TRBV10-3 to TRBJ1-2; TRBD1 aligns across 9 bases. Germline CDR1 and CDR2: ENHRY and SYGVKD. The CDR3 sequence is 14 residues long. V shed 7 bases and J 5 bases; nucleotides not matched to a gene: 8.

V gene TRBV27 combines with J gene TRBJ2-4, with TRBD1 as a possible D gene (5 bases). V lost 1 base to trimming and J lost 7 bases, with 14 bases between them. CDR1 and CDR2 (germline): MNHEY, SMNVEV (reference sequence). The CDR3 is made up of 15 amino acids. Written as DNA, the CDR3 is TGTGCCAGCAGTTTATTGCAGGGTATAGGGAACATTCAGTACTTC. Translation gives CASSLLQGIGNIQYF.

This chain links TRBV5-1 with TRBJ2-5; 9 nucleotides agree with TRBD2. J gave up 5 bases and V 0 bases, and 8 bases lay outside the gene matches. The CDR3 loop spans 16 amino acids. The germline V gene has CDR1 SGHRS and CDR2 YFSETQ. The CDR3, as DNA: TGCGCCAGCAGCTTGGATGGCGGGAGGGCCGGGGAGACCCAGTACTTC. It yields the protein CASSLDGGRAGETQYF.

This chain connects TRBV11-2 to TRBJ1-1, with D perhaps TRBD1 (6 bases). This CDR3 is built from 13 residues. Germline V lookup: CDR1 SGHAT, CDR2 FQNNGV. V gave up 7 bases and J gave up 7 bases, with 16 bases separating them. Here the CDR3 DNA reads TGTGCCAGCAACCTCCACCGAGGGGGTGAAGCTTTCTTT. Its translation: CASNLHRGGEAFF.

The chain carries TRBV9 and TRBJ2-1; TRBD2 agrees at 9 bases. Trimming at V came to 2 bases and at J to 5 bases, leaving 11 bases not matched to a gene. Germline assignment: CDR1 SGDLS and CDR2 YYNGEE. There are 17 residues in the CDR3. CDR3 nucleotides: TGTGCCAGCAGCGTTGAAGCGGGAGGCCCCCCCCACAATGAGCAGTTCTTC. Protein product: CASSVEAGGPPHNEQFF.